The 20 T cell receptor beta chains listed next were all sequenced from one sample in a study of T cell changes during pregnancy in multiple sclerosis (dated by TCRdb to the late 2010s). Library generation was performed with the immunoSEQ multiplex PCR assay. TCRdb mirrors the immuneACCESS table, restricted to in-frame sequences. Some clones are absent from its copies; in checked studies, under half trace to an unresolved V gene, and the reason for the others is unknown. This sample has tens of thousands of clones in its table, and roughly nine tenths of those were observed once. Together, the top ten hold over 0.4% of the sample. The source material was CD4+ T cells from peripheral blood mononuclear cells, sampled in the third trimester of pregnancy. Every receptor here comes from a female donor in good health, enrolled as a control in a pregnancy study.

This chain connects TRBV18 to TRBJ1-1, with TRBD1 matching over 8 bases. In germline, CDR1 is KGHSH, CDR2 LQKENI. V shed 3 bases, J shed 1 base, and the junction held 7 bases outside the gene matches. This CDR3 has 16 amino acids. This chain's CDR3 is CASSPRQGQKNTEAFF. CDR3 bases: TGTGCCAGCTCACCTCGACAGGGGCAGAAGAACACTGAAGCTTTCTTT.

This sequence joins TRBV30 and TRBJ1-3, with 7 bases matching TRBD1. There are 15 residues in the CDR3. Looked up from germline, CDR1 is GTSNPN and CDR2 is SVGIG (reference sequence). The junction had 11 bases not matched to a gene; V was cut back by 5 bases and J by 4 bases. DNA for the CDR3: TGTGCCTGGGACGAAACAGGGGCTTGGGGAAACACCATATATTTT. Its protein is CAWDETGAWGNTIYF.

The CDR3 loop is CASSGVPIQYF. The CDR3 DNA sequence: TGTGCCAGCAGTGGAGTACCCATTCAGTACTTC. J is TRBJ2-4 and V is TRBV2; D is uncertain. From germline, CDR1 is SNHLY and CDR2 FYNNEI. V was cut by 4 bases and J by 9 bases, with 7 bases left in between. The CDR3 loop spans 11 amino acids.

CDR3 in amino acids: CASSPTSGRISSYEQYF. The CDR3 region has the DNA TGTGCCAGCAGCCCCACTAGCGGGAGGATCAGCTCCTACGAGCAGTACTTC. The J gene is TRBJ2-7, the V gene TRBV7-9, with TRBD2 identical over 12 bases. The trim removed 5 bases at V and 0 bases at J, leaving 8 bases unmatched. Germline lookup yields CDR1 SEHNR and CDR2 FQNEAQ (reference sequence). This CDR3 spans 17 amino acids.

This clone has only a few counts. The rearrangement links TRBV7-2 to TRBJ2-4, with 7 bases aligning to TRBD2. The junction had 11 bases not matched to a gene; V was cut back by 4 bases and J by 5 bases. This CDR3 has 16 amino acids. The germline V gene has CDR1 SGHTA and CDR2 FQGNSA. The CDR3 sequence is CASSYSAVREQNIQYF. The CDR3 DNA reads as TGTGCCAGCAGCTATAGCGCTGTGCGGGAGCAAAACATTCAGTACTTC. The full variable domain, completed using reference TRBV7-2 and TRBJ2-4, is GAGVSQSPSNKVTEKGKDVELRCDPISGHTALYWYRQSLGQGLEFLIYFQGNSAPDKSGLPSDRFSAERTGGSVSTLTIQRTQQEDSAVYLCASSYSAVREQNIQYFGAGTRLSVL.

This sequence joins TRBV6-5 and TRBJ1-5, with a tentative D call TRBD1 (6 bases). Germline CDR1 MNHEY, CDR2 SVGAGI. Deletions cut 8 bases from V and 5 bases from J, with 13 bases between. The CDR3 is 13 amino acids. The CDR3: CASSRQADQPQHF. The DNA for the CDR3 is TGTGCCAGCTCCCGACAGGCGGATCAGCCCCAGCATTTT.

The V gene is TRBV15, the J gene TRBJ1-2, with 9 positions matching TRBD1. The V and J ends lost 1 base and 4 bases, in that order; junction bases with no gene match: 10. Germline CDR1 LNHNV, CDR2 YYDKDF (reference sequence). This CDR3 spans 17 amino acids. As DNA, the CDR3 is TGTGCCACCAGCAGAGGCCATAACTCGGACAGGGGCTATGGCTACACCTTC. Protein product: CATSRGHNSDRGYGYTF.

V gene TRBV5-4 combines with J gene TRBJ2-1; 7 bases are a match to TRBD1. This CDR3 has 16 residues. Germline loops: CDR1 SGHNT, CDR2 YYREEE (reference sequence). Trimming removed 3 bases from V and 0 bases from J; junction bases left unmatched: 6. The CDR3: CASSSAGGRSYNEQFF. The CDR3 DNA sequence: TGTGCCAGCAGCTCCGCAGGGGGACGCTCCTACAATGAGCAGTTCTTC.

This sequence joins TRBV19 and TRBJ2-3; D gene unclear. Trimming pared 8 bases from V and 0 bases from J, leaving 15 bases between. CDR3 size: 15 residues. Germline loops: CDR1 LNHDA, CDR2 SQIVND (reference sequence). The CDR3 sequence: CASADTPSSTDTQYF. CDR3 DNA sequence: TGTGCCAGTGCAGATACCCCCTCGAGCACAGATACGCAGTATTTT.

The rearrangement uses TRBV7-9 and TRBJ2-1; 7 nucleotides align to TRBD1. CDR1 and CDR2 from the germline V gene are SEHNR and FQNEAQ (reference sequence). V shed 2 bases, J shed 7 bases, and the junction held 14 bases outside the gene matches. CDR3 size: 17 residues. The DNA for the CDR3 is TGTGCCAGCAGCTTACTTCCAGGACAGGTCTGGAAAAATGAGCAGTTCTTC. Translating gives CASSLLPGQVWKNEQFF.

The CDR3 DNA reads TGTGCCAGCAGTTACAGGGGTGCTAGCACAGATACGCAGTATTTT. It encodes CASSYRGASTDTQYF. The chain has TRBV6-5 and TRBJ2-3, with TRBD1 as a possible D gene (5 bases). This CDR3 comprises 15 residues. The germline gives CDR1 MNHEY, CDR2 SVGAGI. V shed 2 bases and J shed 0 bases, with 9 bases lying between them.

The chain carries TRBV9 and TRBJ2-5; D not resolved. V was cut by 4 bases and J by 7 bases, with 14 bases left in between. Germline-derived CDR1 and CDR2 are SGDLS and YYNGEE. This CDR3 is 13 amino acids long. The CDR3 is CASSFQTEGTQYF. The CDR3 nucleotides read TGTGCCAGCAGCTTCCAGACTGAAGGGACCCAGTACTTC. Full variable domain (remainder filled in from reference TRBV9 and TRBJ2-5): DSGVTQTPKHLITATGQRVTLRCSPRSGDLSVYWYQQSLDQGLQFLIQYYNGEERAKGNILERFSAQQFPDLHSELNLSSLELGDSALYFCASSFQTEGTQYFGPGTRLLVL.

The J gene is TRBJ2-5, the V gene TRBV7-2; TRBD1 matches at 10 bases. The end of the DNA fits TRBJ2-7 better, so the J call may be wrong. The CDR3 contains 16 residues. Per germline, CDR1 SGHTA and CDR2 FQGNSA. The CDR3 DNA reads as TGTGCCAGCAGCTTAGGTCTGGGACAGGGGCAATACGAGCAGTACTTC. Protein product: CASSLGLGQGQYEQYF.

CDR3 loop: CAWTAKGGGSYNSPLHF. DNA of the CDR3: TGTGCCTGGACTGCGAAAGGGGGCGGGTCCTATAATTCACCCCTCCACTTT. The gene calls are TRBV30 and TRBJ1-6, with 7 bases fitting TRBD1. This CDR3 comprises 17 residues. V trimming: 4 bases; J trimming: 1 base; junction bases outside the gene matches: 10. Germline CDR1 and CDR2: GTSNPN and SVGIG (reference sequence).

V and J are TRBV30 and TRBJ1-1; the match to TRBD1 covers 8 bases. CDR3 length: 13 residues. The germline V gene has CDR1 GTSNPN and CDR2 SVGIG (reference sequence). The CDR3, as DNA: TGTGGACTTGGGGGACAGGTGAGCACTGAAGCTTTCTTT. Encoded protein: CGLGGQVSTEAFF.

J is TRBJ2-5 and V is TRBV15; 8 bases are shared with TRBD2. V shed 0 bases, J shed 11 bases, and the junction held 11 bases outside the gene matches. Germline assignment: CDR1 LNHNV and CDR2 YYDKDF (reference sequence). The CDR3 is made up of 15 amino acids. The CDR3 region has the DNA TGTGCCACCAGCAGAGATTTAGCGGGACTGAGAGAGCAGTACTTC. Protein sequence: CATSRDLAGLREQYF.

V is TRBV7-9 and J is TRBJ1-2, with TRBD1 matching 8 bases. Trimming cost V 7 bases and J 1 base; bases outside gene matches: 14. CDR3 length: 17 amino acids. Germline loops: CDR1 SEHNR, CDR2 FQNEAQ (reference sequence). As DNA, the CDR3 is TGTGCCAGCACCCTCTTAGGGCAGGGGGCGGGTAACTATGGCTACACCTTC. It translates to CASTLLGQGAGNYGYTF.

The chain uses TRBV28 and TRBJ2-5; TRBD1 agrees at 7 bases. The CDR3 totals 15 residues. J was trimmed by 0 bases and V by 7 bases; bases with no gene match: 8. Germline CDR1 and CDR2: MDHEN and SYDVKM. This CDR3 reads CASTPGTAYQETQYF. The CDR3 nucleotides are TGTGCCAGCACCCCCGGGACAGCGTACCAAGAGACCCAGTACTTC.

This chain connects TRBV5-6 to TRBJ2-1; 7 bases agree with TRBD1. With 4 bases clipped from V and 4 bases from J, the junction kept 8 bases outside the gene matches. CDR1 is SGHDT and CDR2 is YYEEEE in the germline V gene. The CDR3 runs to 15 residues. The CDR3, as DNA: TGTGCCAGCAGCATTACGGGACAGTCGTACAATGAGCAGTTCTTC. It encodes CASSITGQSYNEQFF.

The chain is built from TRBV27 and TRBJ2-6, with 8 bases lining up with TRBD1. J was trimmed by 0 bases and V by 3 bases; bases with no gene match: 4. CDR1 and CDR2 (germline): MNHEY, SMNVEV (reference sequence). This CDR3 has 17 residues. This chain's CDR3 is CASSFWTGTSGANVLTF. CDR3 coding DNA: TGTGCCAGCAGTTTCTGGACAGGGACCTCTGGGGCCAACGTCCTGACTTTC.